The 19 T cell receptor beta chains given below trace back to one sample, sequenced in a study of technical replicates of blood from four donors. Here immunoSEQ multiplex PCR was the method, and the copy in TCRdb shows in-frame clones only, minus some. This table has approximately 73,000 clones, roughly 93% appearing once. Sequencing used T cells isolated from PBMCs. The receptors originated from a human donor in good health.

The gene calls are TRBV28 and TRBJ2-7; the match to TRBD1 covers 8 bases. The V gene end was trimmed by 5 bases and the J gene end by 4 bases; junction bases not matched to a gene: 7. CDR3 length: 14 residues. The V gene's germline CDR1 is MDHEN and CDR2 SYDVKM. CDR3 nucleotide sequence: TGTGCCAGCAGTCCCGGGACAGGACATTACGAGCAGTACTTC. Its translation: CASSPGTGHYEQYF.

The gene calls are TRBV28 and TRBJ2-7; a possible D gene is TRBD1 (5 bases). Germline-derived CDR1 and CDR2 are MDHEN and SYDVKM. Deletions cut 3 bases from V and 3 bases from J, with 21 bases between. This CDR3 is built from 17 residues. CDR3 in amino acids: CASSFRLAGKENYEQYF. CDR3 DNA sequence: TGTGCCAGCAGTTTCCGGCTTGCAGGGAAAGAGAACTACGAGCAGTACTTC.

This clone has a handful of counts. The chain has TRBV4-3 and TRBJ1-1, with TRBD1 as a possible D gene (5 bases). The CDR3 covers 14 residues. Trimming stripped 4 bases from V and 4 bases from J, with 13 bases between. Germline-derived CDR1 and CDR2 are LGHNA and YSLEER. CDR3 region: CASSLRQRTTEAFF. In DNA form, the CDR3 reads TGCGCCAGCAGCCTAAGACAGAGGACCACTGAAGCTTTCTTT.

The chain is built from TRBV7-3 and TRBJ2-3, with D tentatively TRBD2 (5 bases). The length of the CDR3 is 13 residues. The ends were cut back, 4 bases at V and 4 bases at J, with 9 bases in the middle. Germline V gives CDR1 SGHTA, CDR2 FQGTGA. CDR3 protein: CASSSGMADTQYF. Written as DNA, the CDR3 is TGTGCCAGCAGCTCCGGGATGGCAGATACGCAGTATTTT.

The J gene is TRBJ1-2, the V gene TRBV6-5, with 9 bases aligning to TRBD1. V dropped 5 bases and J dropped 8; count of bases not matched to a gene: 3. Germline CDR1 MNHEY, CDR2 SVGAGI. The CDR3 is 12 amino acids. The CDR3 bases are TGTGCCAGCAGTGGGACAGGGTTGGGCTACACCTTC. It specifies CASSGTGLGYTF.

The CDR3 DNA is TGTGCCATCAGTGCGACAGAAATTCTATACTATGGCTACACCTTC. Protein sequence: CAISATEILYYGYTF. The chain employs TRBV10-3 and TRBJ1-2; a possible D gene is TRBD1 (5 bases). The germline V gene has CDR1 ENHRY and CDR2 SYGVKD. The CDR3 is 15 residues long. V was shortened by 4 bases and J by 3 bases, with 15 bases between the two germline ends.

The rearrangement uses TRBV7-9 and TRBJ2-1; perhaps TRBD1 as D (5 bases). CDR3 length: 13 amino acids. With 4 bases removed from V and 7 bases from J, the gap between germline ends came to 11 bases. Germline loops: CDR1 SEHNR, CDR2 FQNEAQ (reference sequence). The CDR3 sequence is CASSSLTENEQFF. The CDR3 nucleotides read TGTGCCAGCAGCTCCTTGACAGAAAATGAGCAGTTCTTC.

This chain uses TRBV10-1 with TRBJ2-2; tentative D call: TRBD1 (5 bases). V was cut by 7 bases and J by 9 bases, with 24 bases left in between. CDR1 is WNHNN and CDR2 is SYGVQD in the germline V gene (reference sequence). The CDR3 contains 16 residues. The CDR3 loop reads CASIIGQINPNWELFF. For the CDR3, the DNA is TGCGCCAGCATAATCGGACAAATCAACCCCAACTGGGAGCTGTTTTTT.

The chain recombines TRBV7-6 with TRBJ2-1; D ambiguous. The CDR3 covers 12 residues. V was clipped by 1 base and J by 8 bases, with 6 bases between them. The germline gives CDR1 SGHVS, CDR2 FNYEAQ. The CDR3 sequence: CASSLGEDEQFF. The CDR3 DNA follows: TGTGCCAGCAGCTTAGGTGAGGATGAGCAGTTCTTC.

The chain has TRBV6-5 and TRBJ1-2; TRBD1 matches 7 bases. Germline V gives CDR1 MNHEY, CDR2 SVGAGI. The CDR3 sequence is 15 residues long. Losses at the gene ends were 7 bases for V and 9 bases for J; bases not matched to a gene: 17. CDR3 DNA sequence: TGTGCCAGCAAGCTGTATAAGGGGGCGATCGGAAGCTACACCTTC. Protein product: CASKLYKGAIGSYTF.

The rearrangement joins TRBV5-4 to TRBJ2-5; 7 bases align to TRBD1. V lost 2 bases to trimming and J lost 1 base; unmatched junction nucleotides: 5. Germline CDR1 and CDR2: SGHNT and YYREEE (reference sequence). CDR3 length equals 15 residues. In DNA form, the CDR3 reads TGTGCCAGCAGCTTTGGACAGGAGTCCCAAGAGACCCAGTACTTC. It yields the protein CASSFGQESQETQYF.

The chain links TRBV6-5 to TRBJ2-5; D call uncertain. The germline V gene has CDR1 MNHEY and CDR2 SVGAGI. CDR3 size: 12 residues. V lost 7 bases, J lost 5 bases, and 11 bases lay in between. The CDR3, as DNA: TGTGCCAGCATTGGGTCCGGGGAGACCCAGTACTTC. Amino acids: CASIGSGETQYF.

The gene calls are TRBV4-3 and TRBJ2-7; D ambiguous. The CDR3 length is 17 residues. Trimming removed 0 bases from V and 2 bases from J, with 17 bases in between. The V gene's germline CDR1 is LGHNA and CDR2 YSLEER. Written as DNA, the CDR3 is TGCGCCAGCAGCCAAGAGTATAACGGTCCTTCACCCTACGAGCAGTACTTC. Its translation: CASSQEYNGPSPYEQYF.

The rearrangement joins TRBV18 to TRBJ2-7, with TRBD2 matching 10 bases. Trimming removed 8 bases from V and 7 bases from J; junction bases left unmatched: 11. CDR3 size: 14 residues. In germline, CDR1 is KGHSH, CDR2 LQKENI. The CDR3 sequence: CASRTSGIAGEQYF. The CDR3, as DNA: TGTGCCAGCCGTACTAGCGGGATTGCGGGGGAGCAGTACTTC.

The chain links TRBV5-6 to TRBJ1-1; D gene ambiguous. CDR1 and CDR2 (germline): SGHDT, YYEEEE. The CDR3 contains 14 residues. Trimming pared 4 bases from V and 4 bases from J, leaving 14 bases between. This CDR3 reads CASSLRIWPTEAFF. The DNA for the CDR3 is TGTGCCAGCAGCCTGAGGATTTGGCCCACTGAAGCTTTCTTT.

The chain links TRBV7-9 to TRBJ1-3; D ambiguous. V lost 1 base and J 1 base, leaving 11 bases between the germline ends. Per the germline V gene, CDR1 is SEHNR and CDR2 is FQNEAQ (reference sequence). This CDR3 has 16 amino acids. CDR3: CASSLVISVSGNTIYF. DNA for the CDR3: TGTGCCAGCAGCTTAGTTATATCGGTGTCTGGAAACACCATATATTTT.

J is TRBJ2-5 and V is TRBV18; TRBD1 agrees at 7 bases. In germline, CDR1 is KGHSH, CDR2 LQKENI. With V trimmed by 1 base and J by 5 bases, 7 bases remained unmatched. The CDR3 runs 15 residues. The CDR3 region is CASSPRRQGPETQYF. The CDR3 DNA follows: TGTGCCAGCTCACCACGGAGACAGGGTCCTGAGACCCAGTACTTC.

This clone was picked up a small number of times. V usage is TRBV30 and J usage is TRBJ1-1; D remains ambiguous. CDR3 length equals 11 residues. V gave up 1 base and J gave up 8 bases, with 8 bases separating them. Germline V gives CDR1 GTSNPN, CDR2 SVGIG (reference sequence). The DNA of the CDR3 is TGTGCCTGGAGTGATAGTCCGGAAGCTTTCTTT. As protein: CAWSDSPEAFF.

The CDR3 is CASSYRRGQETQYF. The CDR3 region has the DNA TGTGCCAGCAGTTACCGACGGGGACAAGAGACCCAGTACTTC. The genes are TRBV6-6 and TRBJ2-5; tentative D call: TRBD2 (5 bases). CDR1 MNHNY and CDR2 SVGAGI come from the germline V gene (reference sequence). Trimming took 2 bases from V and 2 from J, leaving 9 bases between them. This CDR3 has 14 residues.